Each of the 31 T cell receptor beta chains below was sequenced from the same sample in a study of shared clonotypes between healthy human individuals. TCRdb's table, derived via immunoSEQ multiplex PCR, lists solely in-frame clones and lacks some. The data show 2 million or so clones, roughly 95% seen once. Sequenced input: naive CD4+ T cells sorted from blood. Specified subset: CD45RA+ positively selected. The receptors derive from a man aged 18 to 30 in good health.

This chain joins TRBV4-3 and TRBJ1-3; 11 bases are a match to TRBD1. CDR3 length: 15 residues. Germline V gene lookup returns CDR1 LGHNA and CDR2 YSLEER. The V gene end was trimmed by 1 base and the J gene end by 8 bases; junction bases not matched to a gene: 4. Here the CDR3 DNA reads TGCGCCAGCAGCCAAGGGACAGGGGGCAAGGACACCATATATTTT. This sequence encodes CASSQGTGGKDTIYF.

This clone appeared once. The chain uses TRBV18 and TRBJ1-2; D is unclear. This CDR3 spans 16 amino acids. Germline V gene sequence: CDR1 KGHSH, CDR2 LQKENI. The V and J ends lost 0 bases and 2 bases respectively, with 13 bases between them. The CDR3 is CASSPPLRAVNYGYTF. The CDR3 bases are TGTGCCAGCTCACCACCCCTAAGGGCGGTAAACTATGGCTACACCTTC.

The chain uses TRBV5-4 and TRBJ2-1; D is perhaps TRBD1 or TRBD2 (5 bases each). Germline values: CDR1 SGHNT, CDR2 YYREEE (reference sequence). Trimming removed 3 bases from V and 3 bases from J, with 13 bases in between. CDR3 length: 15 residues. CDR3 sequence: CASSSAGTIYNEQFF. The CDR3 bases are TGTGCCAGCAGCTCGGCCGGGACGATCTACAATGAGCAGTTCTTC.

This clone was counted a few times. The J gene is TRBJ2-7, the V gene TRBV11-2; D not resolved. Between the trimmed V and J ends, which lost 0 bases and 3 bases, there was a span of 9 bases. Germline V gives CDR1 SGHAT, CDR2 FQNNGV. CDR3 size: 14 residues. The CDR3 coding sequence is TGTGCCAGCAGCTTAGACAGGAGAAACTACGAGCAGTACTTC. The encoded protein is CASSLDRRNYEQYF.

The chain joins TRBV6-5 to TRBJ1-6, with D unresolved. V was trimmed by 0 bases and J by 8 bases, leaving 14 bases between them. The CDR3 runs 16 residues. CDR1 and CDR2 from the germline V gene are MNHEY and SVGAGI. For the CDR3, the DNA is TGTGCCAGCAGTTACTCGAGAGGCCAAGGTGATTCACCCCTCCACTTT. Residues: CASSYSRGQGDSPLHF.

This chain links TRBV28 with TRBJ1-1; possible D gene TRBD1, 6 bases. Trimming took 7 bases from V and 1 from J, leaving 16 bases between them. The germline V gene encodes CDR1 MDHEN and CDR2 SYDVKM. The CDR3 consists of 15 residues. The CDR3 DNA follows: TGTGCCAGCACCCTAACGGGGGCCAAGAACACTGAAGCTTTCTTT. It codes for CASTLTGAKNTEAFF.

To note about this clone: This specimen includes other DNA sequences encoding the same CDR3. The J gene is TRBJ2-5, the V gene TRBV18; 9 positions match TRBD1. This CDR3 has 14 amino acids. The germline V gene encodes CDR1 KGHSH and CDR2 LQKENI. The V and J ends lost 3 bases and 3 bases, in that order; junction bases with no gene match: 2. CDR3: CASSPRTGEETQYF. The CDR3 DNA is TGTGCCAGCTCACCCAGGACAGGGGAAGAGACCCAGTACTTC.

The V call is TRBV6-6, the J call TRBJ2-7, with TRBD2 matching over 8 bases. Germline CDR1 and CDR2: MNHNY and SVGAGI (reference sequence). Trimming at V came to 2 bases and at J to 3 bases, leaving 9 bases not matched to a gene. The CDR3 contains 16 residues. Here the CDR3 reads CASSYSPRGGYYEQYF. DNA of the CDR3: TGTGCCAGCAGTTACAGTCCTCGGGGGGGCTACTACGAGCAGTACTTC.

This sequence joins TRBV19 and TRBJ2-5; D is unclear. Looked up from germline, CDR1 is LNHDA and CDR2 is SQIVND (reference sequence). The CDR3 has 12 amino acids. V lost 4 bases and J 5 bases, leaving 8 bases between the germline ends. In DNA, the CDR3 is TGTGCCAGTAGTACCTCGGCGGAGACCCAGTACTTC. It yields the protein CASSTSAETQYF.

The V gene is TRBV4-1, the J gene TRBJ2-7, with a possible D match to TRBD2 (6 bases). The ends were cut back, 0 bases at V and 3 bases at J, with 15 bases in the middle. This CDR3 is 16 amino acids long. CDR1 MGHRA and CDR2 YSYEKL come from the germline V gene. CDR3: CASSQDIERGNYEQYF. CDR3 coding DNA: TGCGCCAGCAGCCAAGACATTGAGCGCGGGAACTACGAGCAGTACTTC.

This clone was found a few times. The chain couples TRBV18 to TRBJ2-5; 15 nucleotides agree with TRBD2. V lost 2 bases, J lost 2 bases, and 6 bases stayed unmatched. This CDR3 spans 18 amino acids. Germline CDR1 is KGHSH and CDR2 is LQKENI. The CDR3 is CASSPGLAGGPKQETQYF. The CDR3, as DNA: TGTGCCAGCTCACCAGGACTAGCGGGAGGGCCAAAGCAAGAGACCCAGTACTTC.

The chain carries TRBV7-2 and TRBJ2-4; either TRBD1 or TRBD2 may fit D (5 bases each). The V gene's germline CDR1 is SGHTA and CDR2 FQGNSA. V was trimmed by 3 bases and J by 3 bases, leaving 15 bases between them. The CDR3 spans 16 residues. The CDR3 is CASSLGRQGVKNIQYF. The CDR3, as DNA: TGTGCCAGCAGCTTGGGACGGCAGGGCGTCAAAAACATTCAGTACTTC. Full variable domain (remainder filled in from reference TRBV7-2 and TRBJ2-4): GAGVSQSPSNKVTEKGKDVELRCDPISGHTALYWYRQSLGQGLEFLIYFQGNSAPDKSGLPSDRFSAERTGGSVSTLTIQRTQQEDSAVYLCASSLGRQGVKNIQYFGAGTRLSVL.

This chain uses TRBV11-2 with TRBJ1-6, with TRBD1 matching 11 bases. The V gene end was trimmed by 1 base and the J gene end by 11 bases; junction bases not matched to a gene: 4. This CDR3 spans 15 amino acids. From germline, CDR1 is SGHAT and CDR2 FQNNGV. DNA of the CDR3: TGTGCCAGCAGCTTAGGGACAGGGGGCTCAGCACCCCTCCACTTT. Amino acids: CASSLGTGGSAPLHF.

The V gene is TRBV5-1, the J gene TRBJ2-3; 13 bases match TRBD2. V shed 3 bases, J shed 6 bases, and the junction held 7 bases outside the gene matches. CDR3 length: 16 residues. Germline CDR1 is SGHRS and CDR2 is YFSETQ. The CDR3: CASSSVGLAGADTQYF. The CDR3 DNA is TGCGCCAGCAGCTCTGTAGGACTAGCGGGAGCTGATACGCAGTATTTT.

CDR3 in DNA: TGTGCCAGCAGCTTTACGGGGAATAACTATGGCTACACCTTC. It codes for CASSFTGNNYGYTF. The rearrangement uses TRBV7-9 and TRBJ1-2; D not certain. From germline, CDR1 is SEHNR and CDR2 FQNEAQ (reference sequence). The CDR3 runs 14 residues. V lost 3 bases and J lost 1, with 9 bases in between.

The genes are TRBV7-2 and TRBJ1-1; D remains unclear. V was shortened by 2 bases and J by 0 bases, with 10 bases between the two germline ends. Germline CDR1 SGHTA, CDR2 FQGNSA. This CDR3 is built from 15 residues. In DNA, the CDR3 is TGTGCCAGCAGCTTAAGGGTCGCTATGAACACTGAAGCTTTCTTT. This sequence encodes CASSLRVAMNTEAFF.

The chain is built from TRBV28 and TRBJ2-7, with 10 bases that match TRBD2. The CDR3 has 12 amino acids. The germline V gene has CDR1 MDHEN and CDR2 SYDVKM. The CDR3 loop reads CTSGDDVHEQYF. The DNA for the CDR3 is TGTACTAGCGGGGACGACGTCCACGAGCAGTACTTC.

The chain employs TRBV5-1 and TRBJ1-1; D gene ambiguous. Between the trimmed V and J ends, which lost 5 bases and 4 bases, there was a span of 15 bases. The CDR3 covers 14 residues. CDR1 and CDR2 (germline): SGHRS, YFSETQ. The CDR3 region is CASRANLLGTEAFF. CDR3 sequence (DNA): TGCGCCAGCAGAGCGAACCTTCTGGGCACTGAAGCTTTCTTT. The full variable domain, with the rest looked up from reference TRBV5-1 and TRBJ1-1, is KAGVTQTPRYLIKTRGQQVTLSCSPISGHRSVSWYQQTPGQGLQFLFEYFSETQRNKGNFPGRFSGRQFSNSRSEMNVSTLELGDSALYLCASRANLLGTEAFFGQGTRLTVV.

The table lists this clone with a few counts. Distinct nucleotide sequences in the sample also encode this CDR3. This rearrangement joins TRBV30 to TRBJ2-5; no clear D gene. Trimming pared 0 bases from V and 5 bases from J, leaving 4 bases between. The CDR3 is 11 residues long. Germline CDR1 is GTSNPN and CDR2 is SVGIG (reference sequence). The CDR3 DNA is TGTGCCTGGAGTGTACTGGAGACCCAGTACTTC. Residues: CAWSVLETQYF.

This clone was observed a few times. The chain combines TRBV6-1 with TRBJ1-6, with D possibly TRBD1 on 5 matching bases. The ends were cut back, 2 bases at V and 15 bases at J, with 8 bases in the middle. Germline CDR1 MNHNS, CDR2 SASEGT. CDR3 length equals 11 residues. Here the CDR3 reads CASSESRDLHF. DNA of the CDR3: TGTGCCAGCAGTGAAAGCAGGGACCTCCACTTT.

The chain has TRBV10-3 and TRBJ2-3; D ambiguous. The CDR3 consists of 14 residues. Trimming removed 0 bases from V and 4 bases from J, with 8 bases in between. Germline V CDR1 and CDR2: ENHRY, SYGVKD. CDR3 nucleotide sequence: TGTGCCATCAGTGAGTCGTTCCAGGCAGATACGCAGTATTTT. Its protein product is CAISESFQADTQYF.

This chain connects TRBV29-1 to TRBJ1-1; D might be TRBD1 (6 bases). The V end lost 2 bases, the J end lost 5 bases, and 12 bases lay between the germline ends. The CDR3 consists of 13 residues. The germline CDR1 and CDR2 sequences are SQVTM and ANQGSEA. Written as DNA, the CDR3 is TGCAGCGTTGAAAAGGGGGAGTGGACTGAAGCTTTCTTT. Translated, it gives CSVEKGEWTEAFF.

The chain combines TRBV4-3 with TRBJ2-7, with 11 bases identical to TRBD2. Germline values: CDR1 LGHNA, CDR2 YSLEER. V lost 1 base, J lost 5 bases, and 10 bases stayed unmatched. There are 17 residues in the CDR3. The CDR3, as DNA: TGCGCCAGCAGCCAAGTCAGAGTGACTAGCGGGATTGACGAGCAGTACTTC. Translation: CASSQVRVTSGIDEQYF.

This clone was seen once. The genes are TRBV10-1 and TRBJ2-1, with D hard to call. The germline V and J ends were trimmed by 6 bases and 0 bases, with 9 bases remaining between them. Per germline, CDR1 WNHNN and CDR2 SYGVQD (reference sequence). The CDR3 has 14 amino acids. The CDR3 nucleotides are TGCGCCAGCAGCCAGACAAGCTCCTACAATGAGCAGTTCTTC. Residues: CASSQTSSYNEQFF.

This chain links TRBV15 with TRBJ2-7, with D possibly being TRBD1 (5 bases). Trimming took off 0 bases at V and 3 bases at J, with 9 bases between the two ends. Per germline, CDR1 LNHNV and CDR2 YYDKDF (reference sequence). The CDR3 sequence is 14 residues long. In DNA, the CDR3 is TGTGCCACCAGCAGAGAGGCAGGGCTCTACGAGCAGTACTTC. This gives the protein CATSREAGLYEQYF.

The V and J genes are TRBV11-3 and TRBJ2-1; tentatively, D is TRBD1 (6 bases). The germline gives CDR1 SGHNT, CDR2 YENEEA. Trimming stripped 5 bases from V and 7 bases from J, with 12 bases between. The CDR3 sequence is 13 residues long. CDR3 sequence (DNA): TGTGCCAGCAGCCCCAGGGGCCTGAATGAGCAGTTCTTC. Translating gives CASSPRGLNEQFF.

The sample holds one count of this clone. A read error may explain this, as a much larger clone is one base away. This same CDR3 is encoded by further DNA sequences in the sample. CDR3 sequence: CASSRQGNQPQHF. The CDR3 DNA sequence: TGTGCCAGCAGCAGACAGGGCAATCAGCCCCAGCATTTT. This sequence joins TRBV6-5 and TRBJ1-5; a weak D match, TRBD1 (6 bases). V dropped 6 bases and J dropped 2 bases, with 8 bases sitting between them. The germline V gene has CDR1 MNHEY and CDR2 SVGAGI. CDR3 length equals 13 residues.

J is TRBJ1-4 and V is TRBV6-5; no clear D gene. In germline, CDR1 is MNHEY, CDR2 SVGAGI. V dropped 5 bases and J dropped 8 bases, with 15 bases sitting between them. This CDR3 has 14 residues. DNA of the CDR3: TGTGCCAGCAGTCGCAAGGGTTCCAGGGAAAAACTGTTTTTT. Translated: CASSRKGSREKLFF.

Notes on this clone: Sequence at one end of the junction differs from germline and may be a read error. The CDR3 DNA reads TGTGCTAGCAGCTCGGGTCTCAACTACGAGCAGTACTTC. Translation: CASSSGLNYEQYF. J is TRBJ2-7 and V is TRBV7-7, with unresolved D. Germline loops: CDR1 SSHAT, CDR2 FNYEAQ (reference sequence). The CDR3 runs to 13 residues.

About this clone itself: The same CDR3 also results from other DNA sequences found in this sample. The V call is TRBV2, the J call TRBJ1-5, with TRBD1 identical over 8 bases. Germline-derived CDR1 and CDR2 are SNHLY and FYNNEI. CDR3 length: 14 residues. V shed 4 bases, J shed 5 bases, and the junction held 4 bases outside the gene matches. In DNA form, the CDR3 reads TGTGCCAGCAGTGGACAGGGGAAGGATCAGCCCCAGCATTTT. Translation: CASSGQGKDQPQHF.

V is TRBV4-1 and J is TRBJ2-7, with 7 bases fitting TRBD1. This CDR3 spans 14 amino acids. V gave up 5 bases and J gave up 6 bases; unmatched junction bases: 10. CDR1 is MGHRA and CDR2 is YSYEKL in the germline V gene. CDR3 DNA: TGCGCCAGCAGCAAACAGGGGCTGGATGGCGAGCAGTACTTC. Encoded protein: CASSKQGLDGEQYF.